This entry lists 27 T cell receptor beta chains sequenced from one sample in a study of shared clonotypes between healthy human individuals. Repertoires were generated with immunoSEQ multiplex PCR, while TCRdb's copy carries only in-frame clones and drops some. The repertoire has around 2.1 million clones, approximately 96% of them found once; the top ten carry approximately 0.13%. Sequenced input: naive CD4+ T cells sorted from blood. This sample's subset: CD45RA+ positively selected. The receptors originated from a man aged 18 to 30 in good health.

The V call is TRBV25-1, the J call TRBJ1-2, with 7 bases lining up with TRBD1. Trimming took 4 bases from V and 4 from J; bases not matched to a gene: 9. The CDR3 loop spans 15 amino acids. The germline CDR1 and CDR2 sequences are MGHDK and SYGVNS. The CDR3 DNA sequence: TGTGCCAGCAGTGTATCACAGGGGCAAACCTATGGCTACACCTTC. As protein: CASSVSQGQTYGYTF.

The V and J genes are TRBV7-3 and TRBJ2-5; D is ambiguous. Germline CDR1 reads SGHTA; CDR2 reads FQGTGA. Between the trimmed V and J ends, which lost 0 bases and 5 bases, there was a span of 7 bases. CDR3 length: 13 amino acids. CDR3 nucleotide sequence: TGTGCCAGCAGCTTAACTATCGGTGAGACCCAGTACTTC. Translated: CASSLTIGETQYF.

The genes are TRBV5-6 and TRBJ2-7, with 14 nucleotides matching TRBD2. V trimming: 0 bases; J trimming: 7 bases; junction bases outside the gene matches: 6. CDR1 and CDR2 from the germline V gene are SGHDT and YYEEEE. The CDR3 is made up of 16 amino acids. This chain's CDR3 is CASSLAGLAGDGEQYF. The CDR3 bases are TGTGCCAGCAGCTTGGCGGGACTAGCGGGAGATGGAGAGCAGTACTTC.

This sequence joins TRBV4-3 and TRBJ2-1; 7 bases are a match to TRBD2. The germline V gene has CDR1 LGHNA and CDR2 YSLEER. V lost 4 bases, J lost 7 bases, and 13 bases stayed unmatched. This CDR3 comprises 16 residues. DNA for the CDR3: TGCGCCAGCAGCCCCCCCAAGGCGGGAGAGAGGAATGAGCAGTTCTTC. Its translation: CASSPPKAGERNEQFF.

V is TRBV27 and J is TRBJ2-3, with D possibly matching TRBD2 (6 bases). With 6 bases removed from V and 0 bases from J, the gap between germline ends came to 16 bases. CDR1 and CDR2 from the germline V gene are MNHEY and SMNVEV (reference sequence). The CDR3 has 16 residues. The CDR3: CASSPLTGLSTDTQYF. The CDR3 DNA reads as TGTGCCAGCAGCCCTCTCACGGGACTCAGCACAGATACGCAGTATTTT.

Only one count was recorded for this clone. Other DNA variants within this sample encode the same CDR3. The V gene is TRBV4-3, the J gene TRBJ2-7, with TRBD2 as a possible D gene (6 bases). The V end was cut by 0 bases, the J end by 3 bases, with 9 bases between. Germline V lookup: CDR1 LGHNA, CDR2 YSLEER. This CDR3 is 14 amino acids long. CDR3 DNA: TGCGCCAGCAGCCAAGATCGGGGAGGCTACGAGCAGTACTTC. Encoded protein: CASSQDRGGYEQYF.

The chain combines TRBV7-8 with TRBJ2-7, with 9 positions matching TRBD1. The CDR3 runs to 15 residues. The V gene end was trimmed by 5 bases and the J gene end by 4 bases; junction bases not matched to a gene: 9. The germline V gene has CDR1 SGHVS and CDR2 FQNEAQ. CDR3 region: CASSPKRDRDYEQYF. Here the CDR3 DNA reads TGTGCCAGCAGCCCAAAACGGGACAGGGATTACGAGCAGTACTTC.

The V call is TRBV28, the J call TRBJ2-7; a possible D gene is TRBD2 (5 bases). Germline loops: CDR1 MDHEN, CDR2 SYDVKM. Trimming shortened V by 1 base and J by 3 bases, and 7 bases separated the two germline ends. This CDR3 region has 13 residues. CDR3 loop: CASSLFGVYEQYF. The DNA for the CDR3 is TGTGCCAGCAGTTTATTCGGGGTCTACGAGCAGTACTTC.

V and J are TRBV2 and TRBJ2-7; 11 nucleotides align to TRBD2. Looked up from germline, CDR1 is SNHLY and CDR2 is FYNNEI. Germline trimming cut 7 bases from V and 4 bases from J; bases unmatched to any gene: 12. The CDR3 runs 16 residues. The CDR3 sequence is CASMEVLAGGKYEQYF. The CDR3 bases are TGTGCCAGCATGGAGGTCCTAGCGGGGGGCAAGTACGAGCAGTACTTC.

This chain links TRBV7-9 with TRBJ2-5; D gene ambiguous. Germline V gene data show CDR1 as SEHNR and CDR2 as FQNEAQ (reference sequence). The CDR3 runs 14 residues. V lost 5 bases and J 5 bases, leaving 15 bases between the germline ends. The CDR3 spells CASSTGPNRETQYF. CDR3 DNA sequence: TGTGCCAGCAGCACGGGCCCCAACCGGGAGACCCAGTACTTC.

The chain uses TRBV27 and TRBJ1-1; 8 positions agree with TRBD1. Germline V gives CDR1 MNHEY, CDR2 SMNVEV (reference sequence). This CDR3 has 12 amino acids. V shed 3 bases, J shed 9 bases, and the junction held 3 bases outside the gene matches. The CDR3 reads CASSFGTGQAFF. In DNA, the CDR3 is TGTGCCAGCAGTTTTGGGACAGGCCAAGCTTTCTTT.

About this clone itself: Relative to the germline gene, one junction end is altered; a read error may explain this. The chain combines TRBV10-3 with TRBJ2-7; 10 bases align to TRBD2. CDR1 ENHRY and CDR2 SYGVKD come from the germline V gene. The CDR3 contains 12 residues. This CDR3 is CAVGLAAYEQYF. The CDR3 DNA reads TGCGCCGTCGGACTAGCGGCCTACGAGCAGTACTTC.

The chain joins TRBV10-3 to TRBJ1-1, with D maybe TRBD1 (5 bases). V dropped 3 bases and J dropped 2 bases, with 13 bases sitting between them. The CDR3 contains 15 residues. In germline, CDR1 is ENHRY, CDR2 SYGVKD. CDR3 sequence: CAISDPRETNTEAFF. CDR3 coding DNA: TGTGCCATCAGTGACCCCAGGGAAACTAACACTGAAGCTTTCTTT.

This clone was seen a handful of times. The rearrangement joins TRBV7-2 to TRBJ2-5, with 7 bases fitting TRBD2. The V gene end was trimmed by 1 base and the J gene end by 2 bases; junction bases not matched to a gene: 10. The CDR3 totals 17 residues. The germline CDR1 and CDR2 sequences are SGHTA and FQGNSA. CDR3 nucleotide sequence: TGTGCCAGCAGCTTAGGAGCGGGGAGGCCCCTTCAAGAGACCCAGTACTTC. Amino acid sequence: CASSLGAGRPLQETQYF.

The chain employs TRBV4-3 and TRBJ2-5; D unclear. CDR3 length: 15 residues. The V end was cut by 0 bases, the J end by 5 bases, with 13 bases between. Germline loops: CDR1 LGHNA, CDR2 YSLEER. This chain's CDR3 is CASSQDLGSPETQYF. The CDR3 nucleotides are TGCGCCAGCAGCCAAGATTTAGGTAGTCCGGAGACCCAGTACTTC.

The chain carries TRBV7-9 and TRBJ2-3; 10 bases match TRBD2. The ends lost 5 bases at V and 8 bases at J; junction bases unmatched: 10. The CDR3 is 15 amino acids. Germline V gene lookup returns CDR1 SEHNR and CDR2 FQNEAQ (reference sequence). As DNA, the CDR3 is TGTGCCAGCAGCGGTATAGCGGGAGGTCGGGGTACGCAGTATTTT. Translated, it gives CASSGIAGGRGTQYF.

The chain is built from TRBV5-1 and TRBJ1-1; 8 bases are shared with TRBD1. Looked up from germline, CDR1 is SGHRS and CDR2 is YFSETQ. The CDR3 sequence is 13 residues long. Trimming removed 4 bases from V and 5 bases from J; junction bases left unmatched: 4. CDR3: CASSEQGGTEAFF. The CDR3 bases are TGCGCCAGCAGCGAACAGGGGGGGACTGAAGCTTTCTTT.

The chain joins TRBV7-8 to TRBJ1-6; 7 positions match TRBD1. Losses at the gene ends were 5 bases for V and 13 bases for J; bases not matched to a gene: 17. The CDR3 spans 16 residues. Germline V gene lookup returns CDR1 SGHVS and CDR2 FQNEAQ. CDR3 coding DNA: TGTGCCAGCAGCGATCCTATCCCCAGGGGGACTGGGCCCCTCCACTTT. The encoded protein is CASSDPIPRGTGPLHF.

In this sample, this clone turned up once. V and J are TRBV2 and TRBJ1-5; D ambiguous. This CDR3 has 15 residues. CDR1 SNHLY and CDR2 FYNNEI come from the germline V gene. V was trimmed by 6 bases and J by 3 bases, leaving 15 bases between them. The CDR3 loop is CASSAAPGFNQPQHF. Written as DNA, the CDR3 is TGTGCCAGCAGCGCCGCCCCGGGGTTCAATCAGCCCCAGCATTTT. The full variable domain, its missing parts supplied by reference TRBV2 and TRBJ1-5, is EPEVTQTPSHQVTQMGQEVILRCVPISNHLYFYWYRQILGQKVEFLVSFYNNEISEKSEIFDDQFSVERPDGSNFTLKIRSTKLEDSAMYFCASSAAPGFNQPQHFGDGTRLSIL.

Regarding this clone: Other DNA sequences of this sample code for an identical CDR3. The chain uses TRBV25-1 and TRBJ2-7; 10 bases agree with TRBD1. Germline-derived CDR1 and CDR2 are MGHDK and SYGVNS. The CDR3 is 14 residues long. The J segment lost 2 bases and the V segment lost 2 bases, leaving 0 bases of the junction unmatched. CDR3 region: CASSEGQGAYEQYF. The CDR3 coding sequence is TGTGCCAGCAGTGAAGGACAGGGGGCCTACGAGCAGTACTTC.

For the CDR3, the DNA is TGTGCCAGCAGTCCTGGACTAGCGCCCACCGGGGAGCTGTTTTTT. Translating gives CASSPGLAPTGELFF. The V gene is TRBV6-5, the J gene TRBJ2-2, with 9 bases fitting TRBD2. There are 15 residues in the CDR3. The junction had 5 bases not matched to a gene; V was cut back by 5 bases and J by 4 bases. Germline V gene lookup returns CDR1 MNHEY and CDR2 SVGAGI.

V gene TRBV2 combines with J gene TRBJ1-1; D is uncertain. Per the germline V gene, CDR1 is SNHLY and CDR2 is FYNNEI. The CDR3 contains 14 residues. The V gene lost 4 bases and the J gene lost 2 bases, with 11 bases spanning the gap. The CDR3, as DNA: TGTGCCAGCAGTGTTTCCAGGCCTAACACTGAAGCTTTCTTT. It encodes CASSVSRPNTEAFF.

Here the CDR3 reads CASSSASRQPQHF. CDR3 nucleotide sequence: TGTGCCAGCTCTTCGGCGTCACGCCAGCCCCAGCATTTT. J is TRBJ1-5 and V is TRBV18; D not certain. The CDR3 spans 13 residues. V shed 6 bases and J shed 7 bases, with 13 bases lying between them. Germline V gene lookup returns CDR1 KGHSH and CDR2 LQKENI.

The V and J genes are TRBV6-1 and TRBJ2-3, with D possibly TRBD2 on 6 matching bases. CDR3 size: 15 residues. V was clipped by 6 bases and J by 4 bases, with 17 bases between them. Germline assignment: CDR1 MNHNS and CDR2 SASEGT. The CDR3 coding sequence is TGTGCCAGCAGCAGTGGAGGGAGCCGCCCAGATACGCAGTATTTT. It yields the protein CASSSGGSRPDTQYF.

This clone has only a few counts. The V gene is TRBV5-4, the J gene TRBJ1-6; no clear D gene. The germline V gene has CDR1 SGHNT and CDR2 YYREEE (reference sequence). The CDR3 has 16 amino acids. Trimming removed 4 bases at V and 7 bases at J, with 18 bases between. DNA of the CDR3: TGTGCCAGCAGCCCCGGTGGGGAGGCAATCAATTCACCCCTCCACTTT. It specifies CASSPGGEAINSPLHF.

The chain recombines TRBV9 with TRBJ1-2; TRBD1 is a possible D gene (5 bases). Germline CDR1 SGDLS, CDR2 YYNGEE. The CDR3 has 14 residues. Trimming stripped 4 bases from V and 6 bases from J, with 16 bases between. DNA of the CDR3: TGTGCCAGCAGCTCACCGGGGGAATGGGATGGCTACACCTTC. Translating gives CASSSPGEWDGYTF.

The chain couples TRBV30 to TRBJ1-1, with no clear D. CDR1 is GTSNPN, CDR2 SVGIG, per germline (reference sequence). This CDR3 is 15 amino acids long. Trimming stripped 4 bases from V and 0 bases from J, with 15 bases between. CDR3 loop: CAWNPPGRLNTEAFF. The CDR3, as DNA: TGTGCCTGGAATCCCCCCGGACGGCTGAACACTGAAGCTTTCTTT.